Shown below are 19 T cell receptor beta chains from a single sample sequenced in a study of OX40 agonist ivuxolimab in advanced cancers. Libraries were prepared by immunoSEQ multiplex PCR; TCRdb keeps only in-frame clonotypes and omits some of them. The data contain approximately 77,000 clones, over 80% of them singletons. Sequenced material: CD4+ or CD8+ T cells sorted from blood, taken in a trial of the OX40 agonist ivuxolimab. Receptors were obtained from an adult with an advanced solid tumor such as melanoma, head and neck, liver or kidney cancer.

The CDR3 DNA reads TGTGCCAGCCTCGACAGGGTGATAGCCAAAAACATTCAGTACTTC. This encodes CASLDRVIAKNIQYF. The chain links TRBV2 to TRBJ2-4; 7 positions agree with TRBD1. The germline gives CDR1 SNHLY, CDR2 FYNNEI. V lost 8 bases and J lost 0; bases outside the gene matches: 7. The CDR3 is 15 residues long.

This chain connects TRBV4-2 to TRBJ1-1, with D tentatively TRBD1 (5 bases). The CDR3 spans 16 residues. Trimming removed 1 base from V and 0 bases from J, with 12 bases in between. Germline loops: CDR1 LGHNA, CDR2 YNFKEQ. The CDR3 here is CASSQAEGSLNTEAFF. CDR3 sequence (DNA): TGTGCCAGCAGCCAAGCGGAGGGGAGCTTGAACACTGAAGCTTTCTTT.

This chain joins TRBV6-5 and TRBJ2-3; 11 bases fit TRBD2. After removal of 6 bases from V and 5 bases from J, the junction contained 4 bases not matched to a gene. The CDR3 spans 14 residues. In germline, CDR1 is MNHEY, CDR2 SVGAGI. CDR3 sequence reads: CASRTSGKRDTQYF. The CDR3 DNA reads as TGTGCCAGCAGGACTAGCGGGAAGCGAGATACGCAGTATTTT.

This sequence joins TRBV28 and TRBJ1-2; no reliable D call. The germline V gene has CDR1 MDHEN and CDR2 SYDVKM. The CDR3 loop spans 15 amino acids. V dropped 4 bases and J dropped 5 bases, with 17 bases sitting between them. Written as DNA, the CDR3 is TGTGCCAGCAGTTGGGAGGGCCCGGTAGAGTATGGCTACACCTTC. Its protein product is CASSWEGPVEYGYTF.

The rearrangement uses TRBV11-2 and TRBJ1-1, with D unclear. The CDR3 length is 15 residues. The V and J ends lost 0 bases and 1 base respectively, with 9 bases between them. Germline V gene lookup returns CDR1 SGHAT and CDR2 FQNNGV. In DNA, the CDR3 is TGTGCCAGCAGCTTAGATCGGGGAGGGAACACTGAAGCTTTCTTT. Protein sequence: CASSLDRGGNTEAFF. The whole variable domain, filled in from reference TRBV11-2 and TRBJ1-1, reads EAGVAQSPRYKIIEKRQSVAFWCNPISGHATLYWYQQILGQGPKLLIQFQNNGVVDDSQLPKDRFSAERLKGVDSTLKIQPAKLEDSAVYLCASSLDRGGNTEAFFGQGTRLTVV.

The rearrangement links TRBV30 to TRBJ1-5; D call uncertain. The CDR3 loop spans 15 amino acids. The germline V gene encodes CDR1 GTSNPN and CDR2 SVGIG (reference sequence). V shed 3 bases and J shed 0 bases, with 12 bases lying between them. The CDR3 DNA is TGTGCCTGGAGCGCGACGGATTATAGCAATCAGCCCCAGCATTTT. This gives the protein CAWSATDYSNQPQHF.

In its sample, this clone was seen once. The chain links TRBV5-1 to TRBJ1-3; TRBD1 matches 7 bases. Trimming at V came to 0 bases and at J to 3 bases, leaving 3 bases not matched to a gene. Germline V gene data show CDR1 as SGHRS and CDR2 as YFSETQ. CDR3 size: 15 residues. CDR3 DNA: TGCGCCAGCAGCTTGGGGGACAGTTTTGGAAACACCATATATTTT. Protein: CASSLGDSFGNTIYF.

The V call is TRBV29-1, the J call TRBJ2-1; D call uncertain. Germline CDR1 SQVTM, CDR2 ANQGSEA. CDR3 length equals 11 residues. The ends were cut back, 4 bases at V and 6 bases at J, with 7 bases in the middle. Here the CDR3 reads CSVGASNEQFF. CDR3 bases: TGCAGCGTTGGGGCATCCAATGAGCAGTTCTTC.

This chain links TRBV5-1 with TRBJ2-7, with D uncertain. The CDR3 is made up of 13 amino acids. The germline V and J ends were trimmed by 4 bases and 3 bases, with 11 bases remaining between them. Germline CDR1 reads SGHRS; CDR2 reads YFSETQ. For the CDR3, the DNA is TGCGCCAGCAGCCCATTGGCACACTACGAGCAGTACTTC. This gives the protein CASSPLAHYEQYF.

The chain links TRBV7-3 to TRBJ2-2; TRBD1 matches 12 bases. The CDR3 sequence is 18 residues long. The germline gives CDR1 SGHTA, CDR2 FQGTGA. The V gene end was trimmed by 1 base and the J gene end by 6 bases; junction bases not matched to a gene: 9. The CDR3 DNA sequence: TGTGCCAGCAGCTTAAATCCGCTGGGACAGGGGGCTGCCGGGGAGCTGTTTTTT. This translates into CASSLNPLGQGAAGELFF.

V gene TRBV9 combines with J gene TRBJ1-3, with 9 nucleotides matching TRBD1. The germline V gene has CDR1 SGDLS and CDR2 YYNGEE. V lost 4 bases to trimming and J lost 0 bases; unmatched junction nucleotides: 11. The CDR3 extends over 18 amino acids. In nucleotides, the CDR3 is TGTGCCAGCAGCCCGGGACAGGGTTCCTTATACTCTGGAAACACCATATATTTT. Its protein product is CASSPGQGSLYSGNTIYF. Full variable domain (missing parts from reference TRBV9 and TRBJ1-3): DSGVTQTPKHLITATGQRVTLRCSPRSGDLSVYWYQQSLDQGLQFLIQYYNGEERAKGNILERFSAQQFPDLHSELNLSSLELGDSALYFCASSPGQGSLYSGNTIYFGEGSWLTVV.

The chain links TRBV6-6 to TRBJ2-7, with 9 bases aligning to TRBD1. Trimming at V came to 6 bases and at J to 4 bases, leaving 7 bases not matched to a gene. Germline CDR1 is MNHNY and CDR2 is SVGAGI (reference sequence). The CDR3 has 14 residues. The CDR3 DNA is TGTGCCAGCAGGGGGACAGGGTTCGTATACGAGCAGTACTTC. Its protein is CASRGTGFVYEQYF.

Concerning this clone itself: Its ends do not fully match the called genes, so a read error is possible. This chain joins TRBV6-5 and TRBJ1-5; a possible D gene is TRBD1 (5 bases). The CDR3 is 16 residues long. Germline CDR1 is MNHEY and CDR2 is SVGAGI. CDR3 sequence (DNA): TGTGCCAGCAGATACTTAGGGACTTATAGCAATCAGCCCCAGCATTTT. It is translated as CASRYLGTYSNQPQHF.

The V call is TRBV7-2, the J call TRBJ2-3; TRBD2 matches at 7 bases. V lost 4 bases and J lost 7; bases outside the gene matches: 8. Germline lookup yields CDR1 SGHTA and CDR2 FQGNSA. This CDR3 contains 14 residues. The CDR3 bases are TGTGCCAGCAGCTCCGCCCCGACTAGCAATACGCAGTATTTT. Protein sequence: CASSSAPTSNTQYF.

The rearrangement joins TRBV4-2 to TRBJ1-2, with D perhaps matching TRBD1 (6 bases). Per germline, CDR1 LGHNA and CDR2 YNFKEQ. This CDR3 is built from 14 residues. The V and J ends lost 0 bases and 3 bases respectively, with 8 bases between them. CDR3 protein: CASSQDKGDYGYTF. The CDR3, as DNA: TGTGCCAGCAGCCAAGATAAGGGGGACTATGGCTACACCTTC.

The rearrangement links TRBV6-5 to TRBJ2-7, with a weak D call TRBD1 (6 bases). There are 14 residues in the CDR3. V was pared by 5 bases and J by 7 bases, with 18 bases between. From germline, CDR1 is MNHEY and CDR2 SVGAGI. The CDR3 coding sequence is TGTGCCAGCAGTACCCGGACAGCCGCTAAAGAGCAGTACTTC. Amino acids: CASSTRTAAKEQYF.

The J gene is TRBJ2-3, the V gene TRBV7-2; the match to TRBD2 covers 12 bases. The CDR3 consists of 15 residues. V was pared by 1 base and J by 6 bases, with 2 bases of the junction left unmatched. Germline lookup yields CDR1 SGHTA and CDR2 FQGNSA. CDR3: CASSLVGTSGDTQYF. The CDR3 bases are TGTGCCAGCAGCTTAGTGGGGACTAGCGGGGATACGCAGTATTTT. Using reference TRBV7-2 and TRBJ2-3 for the parts outside the CDR3, the full variable domain is GAGVSQSPSNKVTEKGKDVELRCDPISGHTALYWYRQSLGQGLEFLIYFQGNSAPDKSGLPSDRFSAERTGGSVSTLTIQRTQQEDSAVYLCASSLVGTSGDTQYFGPGTRLTVL.

The rearrangement uses TRBV7-2 and TRBJ2-1; 8 nucleotides match TRBD1. J gave up 8 bases and V 0 bases, and 6 bases lay outside the gene matches. CDR3 length: 15 amino acids. CDR1 is SGHTA, CDR2 FQGNSA, per germline. The CDR3: CASSLAVSGGDEQFF. The DNA of the CDR3 is TGTGCCAGCAGCTTAGCGGTTTCAGGGGGCGATGAGCAGTTCTTC.

The sample holds one count of this clone. The rearrangement joins TRBV9 to TRBJ2-7; D gene ambiguous. Germline assignment: CDR1 SGDLS and CDR2 YYNGEE. V lost 4 bases to trimming and J lost 2 bases, with 19 bases between them. The CDR3 is 16 amino acids. CDR3 DNA: TGTGCCAGCAGCCCGTCAGGCCCTTCAACTACCTACGAGCAGTACTTC. Translation gives CASSPSGPSTTYEQYF. The full variable domain, completed using reference TRBV9 and TRBJ2-7, is DSGVTQTPKHLITATGQRVTLRCSPRSGDLSVYWYQQSLDQGLQFLIQYYNGEERAKGNILERFSAQQFPDLHSELNLSSLELGDSALYFCASSPSGPSTTYEQYFGPGTRLTVT.